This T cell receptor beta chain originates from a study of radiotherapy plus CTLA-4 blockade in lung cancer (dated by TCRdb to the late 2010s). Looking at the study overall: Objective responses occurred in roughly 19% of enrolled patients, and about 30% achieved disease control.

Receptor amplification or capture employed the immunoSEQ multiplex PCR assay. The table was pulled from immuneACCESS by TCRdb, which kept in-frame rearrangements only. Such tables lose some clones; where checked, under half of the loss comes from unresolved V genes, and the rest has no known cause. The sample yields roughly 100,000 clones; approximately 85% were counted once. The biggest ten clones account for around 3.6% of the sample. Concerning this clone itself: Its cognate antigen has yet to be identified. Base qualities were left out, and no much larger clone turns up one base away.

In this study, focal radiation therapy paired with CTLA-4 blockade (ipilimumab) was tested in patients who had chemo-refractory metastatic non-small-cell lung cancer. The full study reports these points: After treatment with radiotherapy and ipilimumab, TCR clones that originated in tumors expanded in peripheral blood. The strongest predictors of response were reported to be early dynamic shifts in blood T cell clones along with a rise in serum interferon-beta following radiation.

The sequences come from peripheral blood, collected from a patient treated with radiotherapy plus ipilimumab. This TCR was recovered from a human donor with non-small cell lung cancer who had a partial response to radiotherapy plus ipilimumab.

The CDR3 corresponds to CASSLILAGEQFF. The DNA is as follows: TGTGCCAGCAGCTTGATCCTAGCGGGTGAGCAGTTCTTC. The V and J genes are TRBV5-8 and TRBJ2-1; TRBD2 matches 8 bases in the middle. V is cut back by 1 base and J by 9 bases, with 3 bases in the junction unmatched. CDR1 and CDR2 are read off the germline V gene as SGHTS and YDEGEE. Its CDR3 holds 13 amino acids, cysteine through phenylalanine. The DNA shown is the 39-base CDR3, in frame from base 1.